This TCR beta chain was identified during a study of graft-versus-host responses after intestinal transplantation. Note on this clone: Its specificity is not known. This specimen includes other DNA sequences encoding the same CDR3.

Method: immunoSEQ multiplex PCR; TCRdb's copy keeps in-frame clones and lacks some. The table has about 120,000 clones, roughly 93% seen once; the top ten hold 0.4% to 0.55%. There are 13 residues in the CDR3. V gave up 2 bases and J gave up 3 bases, with 8 bases separating them. Germline V CDR1 and CDR2: MDHEN, SYDVKM. The chain combines TRBV28 with TRBJ2-7, with D hard to call. The sequences come from unstimulated CD8+ T cells sorted from spleen or lymph node cells, collected before intestinal transplant. The sequence derives from a human donor who received an intestinal transplant. The DNA for the CDR3 is TGTGCCAGCAGTTTAGCCAGCAGCTACGAGCAGTACTTC. Its translation: CASSLASSYEQYF.